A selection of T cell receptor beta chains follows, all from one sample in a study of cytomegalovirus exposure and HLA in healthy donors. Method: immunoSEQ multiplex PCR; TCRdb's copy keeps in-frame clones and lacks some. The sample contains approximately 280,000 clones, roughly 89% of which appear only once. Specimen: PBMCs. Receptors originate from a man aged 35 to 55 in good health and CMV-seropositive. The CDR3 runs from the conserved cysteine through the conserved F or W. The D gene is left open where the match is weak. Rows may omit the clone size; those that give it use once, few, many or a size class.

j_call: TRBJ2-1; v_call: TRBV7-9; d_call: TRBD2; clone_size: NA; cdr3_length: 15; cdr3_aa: CSSSAPGLASHEQFF; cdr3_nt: TGTTCCAGCAGCGCCCCGGGACTAGCGTCGCATGAGCAGTTCTTC
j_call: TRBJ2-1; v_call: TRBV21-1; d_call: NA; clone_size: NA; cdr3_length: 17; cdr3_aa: CASPRRLAGYSYNEQFF; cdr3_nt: TGTGCCAGCCCCCGGAGGCTAGCGGGGTACTCCTACAATGAGCAGTTCTTC
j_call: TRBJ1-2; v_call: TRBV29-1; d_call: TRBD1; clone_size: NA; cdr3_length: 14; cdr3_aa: CSVEDRDGYYGYTF; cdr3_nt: TGCAGCGTGGAGGACAGGGACGGATATTACGGCTACACCTTC
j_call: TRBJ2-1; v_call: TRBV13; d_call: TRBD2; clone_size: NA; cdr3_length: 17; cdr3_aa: CASSFRLAVRSYNEQFF; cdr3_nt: TGTGCCAGCAGCTTTCGACTAGCGGTACGCTCCTACAATGAGCAGTTCTTC
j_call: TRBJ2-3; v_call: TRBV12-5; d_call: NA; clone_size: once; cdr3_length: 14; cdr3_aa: CASGSGHGADTQYF; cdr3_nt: TGTGCTAGTGGTTCGGGACATGGGGCGGATACGCAGTATTTT
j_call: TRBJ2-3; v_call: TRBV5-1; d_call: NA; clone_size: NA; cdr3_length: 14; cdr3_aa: CASSLPQGVDTQYF; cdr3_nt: TGCGCCAGCAGCTTGCCGCAGGGCGTAGATACGCAGTATTTT
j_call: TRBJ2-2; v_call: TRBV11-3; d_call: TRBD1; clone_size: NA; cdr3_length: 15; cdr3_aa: CASSRQGQGTGELFF; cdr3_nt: TGTGCCAGCAGCCGACAAGGACAGGGCACCGGGGAGCTGTTTTTT
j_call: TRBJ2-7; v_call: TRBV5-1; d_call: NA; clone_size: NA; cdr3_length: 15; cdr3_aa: CASSLVLGGSYEQYF; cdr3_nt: TGCGCCAGCAGCTTGGTTTTGGGGGGCTCCTACGAGCAGTACTTC
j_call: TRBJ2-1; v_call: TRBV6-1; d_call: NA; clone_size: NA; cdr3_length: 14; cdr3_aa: CASSDSFSYNEQFF; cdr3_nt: TGTGCCAGCAGTGATAGCTTCTCCTACAATGAGCAGTTCTTC
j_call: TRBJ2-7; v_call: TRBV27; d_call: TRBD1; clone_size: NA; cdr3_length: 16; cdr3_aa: CASSLSAGTGSYEQYF; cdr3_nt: TGTGCCAGCAGTTTATCTGCCGGGACAGGCTCCTACGAGCAGTACTTC
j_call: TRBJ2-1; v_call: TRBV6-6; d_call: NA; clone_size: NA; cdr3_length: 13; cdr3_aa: CASSYGSRNEQFF; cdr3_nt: TGTGCCAGCAGTTACGGCAGTCGCAATGAGCAGTTCTTC
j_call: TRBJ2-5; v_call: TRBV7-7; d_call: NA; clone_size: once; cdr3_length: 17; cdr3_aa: CASSEAYRVLGAETQYF; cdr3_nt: TGTGCTAGCAGCGAAGCTTACAGGGTGTTGGGCGCGGAGACCCAGTACTTC
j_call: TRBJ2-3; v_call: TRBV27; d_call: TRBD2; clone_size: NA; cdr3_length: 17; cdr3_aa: CASSLLGLAGAADTQYF; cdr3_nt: TGTGCCAGCAGTTTATTGGGACTAGCGGGAGCGGCAGATACGCAGTATTTT
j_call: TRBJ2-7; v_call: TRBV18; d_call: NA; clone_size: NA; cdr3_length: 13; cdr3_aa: CASSPETDYEQYF; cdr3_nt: TGTGCCAGCTCACCTGAGACAGACTACGAGCAGTACTTC
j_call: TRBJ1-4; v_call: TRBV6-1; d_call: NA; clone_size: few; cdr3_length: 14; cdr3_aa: CASSPMIGGEKLFF; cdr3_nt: TGTGCCAGCAGCCCCATGATCGGGGGTGAAAAACTGTTTTTT
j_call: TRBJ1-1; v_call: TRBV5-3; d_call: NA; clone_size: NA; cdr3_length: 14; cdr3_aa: CARSLVARVAEAFF; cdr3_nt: TGTGCCAGAAGCTTGGTGGCCAGGGTTGCTGAAGCTTTCTTT
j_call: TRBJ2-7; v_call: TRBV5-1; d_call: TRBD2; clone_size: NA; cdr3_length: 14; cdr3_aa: CASSSTSGAYEQYF; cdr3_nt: TGCGCCAGCAGCTCGACTAGCGGGGCCTACGAGCAGTACTTC
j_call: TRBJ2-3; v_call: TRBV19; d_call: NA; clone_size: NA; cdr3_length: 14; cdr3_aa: CATAGAGAPDTQYF; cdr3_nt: TGTGCCACGGCGGGGGCGGGAGCTCCAGATACGCAGTATTTT
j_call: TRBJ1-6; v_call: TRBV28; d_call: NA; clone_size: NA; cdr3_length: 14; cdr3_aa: CASRKTGIRSPLHF; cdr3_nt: TGTGCCAGCAGGAAGACAGGTATAAGGTCACCCCTCCACTTT
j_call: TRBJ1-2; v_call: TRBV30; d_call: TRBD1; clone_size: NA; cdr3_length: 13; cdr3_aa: CAWSRGQGYGYTF; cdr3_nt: TGTGCCTGGAGCAGAGGACAGGGCTATGGCTACACCTTC
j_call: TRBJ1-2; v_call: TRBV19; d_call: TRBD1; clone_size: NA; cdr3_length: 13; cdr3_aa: CASTEGQGEHYTF; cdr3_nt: TGTGCCAGTACCGAGGGACAGGGGGAGCACTACACCTTC
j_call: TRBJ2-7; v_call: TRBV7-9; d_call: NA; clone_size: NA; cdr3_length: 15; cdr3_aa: CASSRGAGDNYEQYF; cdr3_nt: TGTGCCAGCAGCCGGGGGGCAGGTGATAACTACGAGCAGTACTTC
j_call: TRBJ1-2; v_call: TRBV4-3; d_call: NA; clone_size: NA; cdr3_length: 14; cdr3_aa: CASSQEVGNYGYTF; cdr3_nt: TGCGCCAGCAGCCAAGAGGTCGGTAACTATGGCTACACCTTC
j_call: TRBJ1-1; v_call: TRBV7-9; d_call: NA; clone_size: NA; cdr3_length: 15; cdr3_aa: CASSLALGANTEAFF; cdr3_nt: TGTGCCAGCAGCTTAGCGCTGGGCGCGAACACTGAAGCTTTCTTT
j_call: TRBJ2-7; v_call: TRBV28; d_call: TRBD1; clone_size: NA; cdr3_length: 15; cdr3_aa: CASSSSGTGLHEQYF; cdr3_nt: TGTGCCAGCAGTAGCTCCGGGACAGGGCTGCACGAGCAGTACTTC
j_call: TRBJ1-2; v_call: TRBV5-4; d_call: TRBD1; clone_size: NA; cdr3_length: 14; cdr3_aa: CASSVRTGNYGYTF; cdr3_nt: TGTGCCAGCAGCGTCCGGACAGGGAACTATGGCTACACCTTC
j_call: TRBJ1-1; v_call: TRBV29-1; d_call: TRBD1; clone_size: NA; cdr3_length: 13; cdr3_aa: CSVDRGLDTEAFF; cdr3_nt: TGCAGCGTTGACAGGGGGCTTGACACTGAAGCTTTCTTT
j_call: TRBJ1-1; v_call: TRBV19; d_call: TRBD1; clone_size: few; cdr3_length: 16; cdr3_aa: CASSPRDRGLNTEAFF; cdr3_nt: TGTGCCAGTAGTCCCCGGGACAGGGGATTGAACACTGAAGCTTTCTTT
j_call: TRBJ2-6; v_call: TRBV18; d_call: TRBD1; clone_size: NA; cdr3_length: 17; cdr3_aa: CASSPRTGNSGANVLTF; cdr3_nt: TGTGCCAGCTCACCGCGGACAGGCAACTCTGGGGCCAACGTCCTGACTTTC
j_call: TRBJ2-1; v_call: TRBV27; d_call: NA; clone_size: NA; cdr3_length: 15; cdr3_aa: CASSAEDSPASEQFF; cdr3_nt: TGTGCCAGCAGTGCTGAGGACTCACCCGCTAGTGAGCAGTTCTTC
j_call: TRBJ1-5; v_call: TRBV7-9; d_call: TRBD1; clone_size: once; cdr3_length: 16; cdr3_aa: CASSLVSGGGNQPQHF; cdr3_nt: TGTGCCAGCAGCTTAGTGTCAGGGGGTGGGAATCAGCCCCAGCATTTT
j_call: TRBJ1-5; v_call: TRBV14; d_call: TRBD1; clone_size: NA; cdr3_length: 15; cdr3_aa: CASSQEDRGDQPQHF; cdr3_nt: TGTGCCAGCAGCCAAGAGGACAGGGGGGATCAGCCCCAGCATTTT
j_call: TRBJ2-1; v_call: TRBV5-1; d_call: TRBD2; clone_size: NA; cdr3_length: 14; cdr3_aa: CASGTSGYYNEQFF; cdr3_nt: TGCGCCAGCGGTACTAGCGGATACTACAATGAGCAGTTCTTC
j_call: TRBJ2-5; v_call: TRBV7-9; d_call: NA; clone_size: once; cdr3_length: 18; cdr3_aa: CASSYFPSNVGRQETQYF; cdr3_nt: TGTGCCAGCAGCTATTTTCCGTCCAACGTGGGCCGACAAGAGACCCAGTACTTC
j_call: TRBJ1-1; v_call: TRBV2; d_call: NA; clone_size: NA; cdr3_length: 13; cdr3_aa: CASARRLNTEAFF; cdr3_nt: TGTGCCAGCGCCCGCAGATTGAACACTGAAGCTTTCTTT
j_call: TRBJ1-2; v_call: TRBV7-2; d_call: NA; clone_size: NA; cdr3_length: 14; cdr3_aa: CASSQSPANYGYTF; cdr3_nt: TGTGCCAGCAGCCAATCGCCAGCTAACTATGGCTACACCTTC
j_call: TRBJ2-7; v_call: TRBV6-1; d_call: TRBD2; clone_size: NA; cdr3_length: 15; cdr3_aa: CASSVSGSGRVEQYF; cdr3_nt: TGTGCCAGCAGTGTTAGCGGGAGCGGACGGGTCGAGCAGTACTTC
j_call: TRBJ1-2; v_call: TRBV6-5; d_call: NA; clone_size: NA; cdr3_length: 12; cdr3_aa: CASGQGDYGYTF; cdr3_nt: TGTGCCAGCGGTCAAGGAGACTATGGCTACACCTTC
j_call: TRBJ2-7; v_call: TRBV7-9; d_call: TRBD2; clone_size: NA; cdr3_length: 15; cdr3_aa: CASSFPSGSTYEQYF; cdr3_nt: TGTGCCAGCAGCTTCCCTAGCGGGAGTACCTACGAGCAGTACTTC
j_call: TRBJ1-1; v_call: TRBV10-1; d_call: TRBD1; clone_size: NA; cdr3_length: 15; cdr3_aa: CASSRTGVENTEAFF; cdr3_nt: TGCGCCAGCAGCCGAACAGGGGTGGAGAACACTGAAGCTTTCTTT
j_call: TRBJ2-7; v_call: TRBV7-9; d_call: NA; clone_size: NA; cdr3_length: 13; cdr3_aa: CASTKRGYYEQYF; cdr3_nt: TGTGCCAGCACCAAACGGGGGTACTACGAGCAGTACTTC